Here is one TCR beta chain with its context. This clonotype was recorded a few times. This receptor's antigen is unknown. One base away there is no much larger clone; base qualities are not given. Reading from cysteine to phenylalanine, the CDR3 counts 15 amino acids. Only the CDR3 portion is preserved as DNA: 45 bases, with reading frame beginning at the first base. V ends up 2 bases short and J 6 bases short, with an unmatched junction base count of 9. Sequencing relied on an Illumina HiSeq 1500. TCRdb took the public reads, trimmed them with fastp at Q25, ran MiXCR for clone calling and kept in-frame beta chains. Each entry merges the rows of one CDR3 protein and shows their most common DNA and genes. This sample comprises around 550,000 distinct CDR3 sequences, approximately 26% of them detected only once. About 13% of the sample comes from the top ten. This sample was taken from a study of T cell repertoires in cytomegalovirus infection (dated by TCRdb to about 2019). Describing the broader study: Because public TCR beta signatures pointed to carriage of CMV infection together with the matching HLA type, the HLA type of each donor mattered for the analysis. Study-wide findings and limitations: The ex vivo response was dominated by HLA-C-restricted CMV-specific TCR beta clonotypes, which also provided the single most frequent clonotype in two of eight donors. Cumulative frequency of public TCR beta family members discriminated carriers of CMV infection plus the relevant HLA type in this cohort and an independent approximately 350-donor cohort.

The source material was PBMCs. The V and J segments used are TRBV12-3 or TRBV12-4 and TRBJ2-7; TRBD2 lines up with 8 middle nucleotides. This TCR came from a human donor in good health (CMV status not recorded). Some clones in this sample may be carry-over from other donors' samples. The CDR3 is CASSLSQRELGEQYF. The nucleotide sequence reads TGTGCCAGCAGTTTATCGCAGCGGGAGTTGGGCGAGCAGTACTTC.